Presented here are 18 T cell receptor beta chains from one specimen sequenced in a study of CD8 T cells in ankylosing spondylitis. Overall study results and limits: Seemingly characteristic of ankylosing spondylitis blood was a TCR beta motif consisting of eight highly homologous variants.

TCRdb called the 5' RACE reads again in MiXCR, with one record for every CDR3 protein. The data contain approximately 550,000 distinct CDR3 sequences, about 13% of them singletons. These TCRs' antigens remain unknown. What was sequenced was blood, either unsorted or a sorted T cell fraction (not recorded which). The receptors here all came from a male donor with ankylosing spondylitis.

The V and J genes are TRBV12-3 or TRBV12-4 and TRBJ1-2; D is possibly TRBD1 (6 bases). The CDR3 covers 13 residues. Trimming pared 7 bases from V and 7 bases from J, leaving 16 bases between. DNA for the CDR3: TGTGCCAGCAAAGGGGGGGCGAGAATTGGCTACACCTTC. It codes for CASKGGARIGYTF.

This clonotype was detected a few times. Here the CDR3 reads CASSSLADPTDTQYF. CDR3 in DNA: TGTGCCAGCAGCTCTCTAGCCGACCCCACAGATACGCAGTATTTT. The rearrangement joins TRBV7-2 to TRBJ2-3, with D tentatively TRBD2 (5 bases). V was trimmed by 4 bases and J by 2 bases, leaving 13 bases between them. Germline CDR1 is SGHTA and CDR2 is FQGNSA. The CDR3 has 15 residues.

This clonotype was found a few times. This CDR3 reads CASSPTSDQETQYF. The CDR3 nucleotides are TGTGCCAGCAGCCCGACTAGCGACCAAGAGACCCAGTACTTC. The gene calls are TRBV3-1 and TRBJ2-5; 8 bases map to TRBD2. V lost 4 bases, J lost 0 bases, and 1 base stayed unmatched. Germline V CDR1 and CDR2: LGHDT, YNNKEL (reference sequence). This CDR3 comprises 14 residues.

This CDR3 is CASSLGTGGRGEQFF. DNA of the CDR3: TGCGCCAGCAGCTTGGGGACAGGGGGCAGGGGTGAGCAGTTCTTC. The gene calls are TRBV5-1 and TRBJ2-1; 11 bases map to TRBD1. This CDR3 comprises 15 residues. V trimming: 0 bases; J trimming: 9 bases; junction bases outside the gene matches: 5. The V gene's germline CDR1 is SGHRS and CDR2 YFSETQ.

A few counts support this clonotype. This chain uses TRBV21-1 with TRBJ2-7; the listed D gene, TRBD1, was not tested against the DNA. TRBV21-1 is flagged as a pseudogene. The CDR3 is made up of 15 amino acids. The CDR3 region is CASSEDRVRSYEQYF. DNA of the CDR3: TGTGCCAGCAGCGAAGACAGGGTAAGGTCCTACGAGCAGTACTTC.

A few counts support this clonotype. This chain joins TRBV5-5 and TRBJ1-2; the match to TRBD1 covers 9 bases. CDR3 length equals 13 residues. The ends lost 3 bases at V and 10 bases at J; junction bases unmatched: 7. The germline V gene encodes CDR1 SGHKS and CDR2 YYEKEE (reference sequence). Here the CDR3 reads CASSWIDRGVYTF. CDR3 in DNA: TGTGCCAGCAGCTGGATCGACAGGGGGGTCTACACCTTC. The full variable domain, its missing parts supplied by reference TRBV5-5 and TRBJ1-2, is DAGVTQSPTHLIKTRGQQVTLRCSPISGHKSVSWYQQVLGQGPQFIFQYYEKEERGRGNFPDRFSARQFPNYSSELNVNALLLGDSALYLCASSWIDRGVYTFGSGTRLTVV.

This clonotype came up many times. Here the CDR3 reads CASRDRGNIQYF. The CDR3 DNA is TGTGCCAGCCGGGACAGGGGGAACATTCAGTACTTC. V usage is TRBV2 and J usage is TRBJ2-4, with 11 bases lining up with TRBD1. The CDR3 runs to 12 residues. From germline, CDR1 is SNHLY and CDR2 FYNNEI. Trimming at V came to 8 bases and at J to 7 bases, leaving 1 base not matched to a gene.

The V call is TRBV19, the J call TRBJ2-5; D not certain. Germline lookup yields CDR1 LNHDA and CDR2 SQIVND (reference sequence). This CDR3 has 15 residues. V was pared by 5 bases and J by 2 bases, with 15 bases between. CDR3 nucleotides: TGTGCCAGTAGTCTGCCAGGAGCCTATCAAGAGACCCAGTACTTC. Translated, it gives CASSLPGAYQETQYF.

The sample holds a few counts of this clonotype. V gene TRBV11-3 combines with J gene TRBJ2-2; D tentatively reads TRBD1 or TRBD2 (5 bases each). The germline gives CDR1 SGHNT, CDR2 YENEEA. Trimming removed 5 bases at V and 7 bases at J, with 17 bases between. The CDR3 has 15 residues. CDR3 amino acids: CASSPGLQGGGELFF. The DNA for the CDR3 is TGTGCCAGCAGCCCTGGACTCCAGGGTGGCGGGGAGCTGTTTTTT.

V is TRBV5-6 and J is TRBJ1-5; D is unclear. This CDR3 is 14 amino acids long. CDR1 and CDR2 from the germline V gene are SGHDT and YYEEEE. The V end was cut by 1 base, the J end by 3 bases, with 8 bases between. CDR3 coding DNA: TGTGCCAGCAGCTTGAAAGGATACAATCAGCCCCAGCATTTT. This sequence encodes CASSLKGYNQPQHF.

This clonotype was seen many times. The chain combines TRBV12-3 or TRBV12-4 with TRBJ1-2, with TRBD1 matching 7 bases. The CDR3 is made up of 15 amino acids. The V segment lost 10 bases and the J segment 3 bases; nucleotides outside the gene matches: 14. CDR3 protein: CATRRGPRADYGYTF. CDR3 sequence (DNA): TGTGCCACCCGGAGGGGGCCTCGCGCTGACTATGGCTACACCTTC.

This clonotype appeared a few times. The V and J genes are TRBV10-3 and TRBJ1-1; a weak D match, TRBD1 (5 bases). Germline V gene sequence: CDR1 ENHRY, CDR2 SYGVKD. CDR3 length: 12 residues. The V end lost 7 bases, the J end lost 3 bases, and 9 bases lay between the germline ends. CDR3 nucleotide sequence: TGTGCCATCAAAGCGGGGGACACTGAAGCTTTCTTT. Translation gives CAIKAGDTEAFF.

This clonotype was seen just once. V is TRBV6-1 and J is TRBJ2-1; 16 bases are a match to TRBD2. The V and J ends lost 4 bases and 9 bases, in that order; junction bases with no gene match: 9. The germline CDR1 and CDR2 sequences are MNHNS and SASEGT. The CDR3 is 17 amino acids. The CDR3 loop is CASSGGTSGRGCSEQFF. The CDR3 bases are TGTGCCAGCAGTGGGGGGACTAGCGGGAGGGGGTGCAGTGAGCAGTTCTTC.

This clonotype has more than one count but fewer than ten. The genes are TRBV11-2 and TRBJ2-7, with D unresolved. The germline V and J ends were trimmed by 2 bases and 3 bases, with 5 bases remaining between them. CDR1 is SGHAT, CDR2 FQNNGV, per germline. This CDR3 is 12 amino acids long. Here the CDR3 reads CASSLSRYEQYV. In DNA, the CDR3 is TGTGCCAGCAGCTTATCCCGCTACGAGCAGTACGTC.

Written as DNA, the CDR3 is TGTGCCAGCAGCCTTGGGGGGCGGGGTGAGCAGTTCTTC. It is translated as CASSLGGRGEQFF. The V call is TRBV7-2, the J call TRBJ2-1; perhaps D is TRBD1 or TRBD2 (6 bases each). The CDR3 sequence is 13 residues long. The germline gives CDR1 SGHTA, CDR2 FQGNSA. Trimming took 5 bases from V and 9 from J, leaving 14 bases between them.

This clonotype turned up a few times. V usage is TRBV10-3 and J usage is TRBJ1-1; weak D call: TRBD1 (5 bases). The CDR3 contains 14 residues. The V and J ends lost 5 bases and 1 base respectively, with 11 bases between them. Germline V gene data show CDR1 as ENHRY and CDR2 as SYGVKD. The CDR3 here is CAISSVGQNTEAFF. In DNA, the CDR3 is TGTGCCATCAGTTCTGTCGGACAGAACACTGAAGCTTTCTTT.

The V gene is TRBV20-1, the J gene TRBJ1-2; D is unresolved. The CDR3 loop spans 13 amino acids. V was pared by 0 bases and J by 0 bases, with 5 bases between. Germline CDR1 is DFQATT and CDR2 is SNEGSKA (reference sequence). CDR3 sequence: CSARDGPNYGYTF. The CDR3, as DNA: TGCAGTGCTAGAGACGGTCCTAACTATGGCTACACCTTC.

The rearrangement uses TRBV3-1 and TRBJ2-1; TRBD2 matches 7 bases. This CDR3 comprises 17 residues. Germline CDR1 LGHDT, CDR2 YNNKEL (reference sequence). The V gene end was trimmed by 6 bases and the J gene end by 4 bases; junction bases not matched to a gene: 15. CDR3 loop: CASRKRLAGTHYNEQFF. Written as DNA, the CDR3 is TGTGCCAGCAGAAAAAGACTAGCAGGGACCCATTACAATGAGCAGTTCTTC.